The clone carrying this T cell receptor beta chain was observed a few times. CDR3 length equals 15 residues. Germline CDR1 reads LNHDA; CDR2 reads SQIVND (reference sequence). The ends lost 6 bases at V and 6 bases at J; junction bases unmatched: 10. MiXCR was run by TCRdb on the RT-PCR reads, yielding one entry per CDR3 protein. The data show almost 700,000 distinct CDR3 sequences, 12% to 15% seen once. The origin of this receptor is a female donor in good health, serving as a healthy control. The chain joins TRBV19 to TRBJ2-1; 8 bases agree with TRBD1. The specimen was memory CD4+ T cells from blood. CDR3 nucleotide sequence: TGTGCCAGTAGCATCGCGGGACAGGCGACCAATGAGCAGTTCTTC. Translated: CASSIAGQATNEQFF. Full variable domain (rest looked up from reference TRBV19 and TRBJ2-1): DGGITQSPKYLFRKEGQNVTLSCEQNLNHDAMYWYRQDPGQGLRLIYYSQIVNDFQKGDIAEGYSVSREKKESFPLTVTSAQKNPTAFYLCASSIAGQATNEQFFGPGTRLTVL.